This entry lists 21 T cell receptor beta chains sequenced from one sample in a study of Ad26.COV2.S vaccination and SARS-CoV-2 variants. Some clones are missing from TCRdb's copy, which holds only in-frame ones; the method was immunoSEQ multiplex PCR. The profile shows about 380,000 clones, about 83% of them singletons. Stated treatment: 15 to 20 received Ad26.COV2.S at low or high dose, single or two shots; five or six received placebo; per-sample allocation not given. Samples were taken on day 63 after the first vaccine or placebo injection. The sequences come from peripheral blood, collected in a trial of Ad26.COV2.S vaccine versus placebo. The receptors were gathered from a person between 18 and 60 years old who received the Ad26.COV2.S COVID-19 vaccine or a placebo.

Turning to this clone: The same CDR3 can be traced to other DNA sequences in this sample. V is TRBV4-1 and J is TRBJ2-1; D call uncertain. With 1 base removed from V and 8 bases from J, the gap between germline ends came to 6 bases. Looked up from germline, CDR1 is MGHRA and CDR2 is YSYEKL. CDR3 size: 12 residues. The CDR3 loop is CASSQVNHEQFF. CDR3 DNA: TGCGCCAGCAGCCAAGTAAATCATGAGCAGTTCTTC.

This rearrangement joins TRBV7-6 to TRBJ2-3, with a possible D match to TRBD1 (5 bases). This CDR3 comprises 16 residues. Germline CDR1 and CDR2: SGHVS and FNYEAQ. The V end was cut by 2 bases, the J end by 3 bases, with 15 bases between. CDR3 region: CASSLINQGGTDTQYF. CDR3 nucleotide sequence: TGTGCCAGCAGCTTAATAAACCAGGGTGGAACAGATACGCAGTATTTT. Filled out from reference TRBV7-6 and TRBJ2-3, the complete variable domain reads GAGVSQSPRYKVTKRGQDVALRCDPISGHVSLYWYRQALGQGPEFLTYFNYEAQQDKSGLPNDRFSAERPEGSISTLTIQRTEQRDSAMYRCASSLINQGGTDTQYFGPGTRLTVL.

The V and J genes are TRBV6-5 and TRBJ2-1; no firm D call. This CDR3 comprises 14 residues. Germline V gives CDR1 MNHEY, CDR2 SVGAGI. V lost 4 bases and J lost 5, with 12 bases in between. The DNA of the CDR3 is TGTGCCAGCAGTTCCCACGGAATTAACAATGAGCAGTTCTTC. This encodes CASSSHGINNEQFF.

J is TRBJ1-3 and V is TRBV6-1, with a possible D match to TRBD1 (5 bases). Between the trimmed V and J ends, which lost 0 bases and 4 bases, there was a span of 10 bases. The CDR3 contains 15 residues. Germline values: CDR1 MNHNS, CDR2 SASEGT. The chain's CDR3 is CASSEAGGSGNTIYF. The CDR3 coding sequence is TGTGCCAGCAGTGAAGCGGGGGGATCGGGAAACACCATATATTTT.

This clone has a count of ten or more. This rearrangement joins TRBV12-3 or TRBV12-4 to TRBJ1-2, with no clear D. CDR3 length: 13 amino acids. With 5 bases removed from V and 6 bases from J, the gap between germline ends came to 13 bases. CDR3 region: CASSPTVYNGYTF. In DNA form, the CDR3 reads TGTGCCAGCAGTCCGACGGTTTATAATGGCTACACCTTC.

The J gene is TRBJ1-2, the V gene TRBV4-1; 7 bases map to TRBD1. CDR3 length: 14 residues. The J segment lost 4 bases and the V segment lost 2 bases, leaving 4 bases of the junction unmatched. CDR1 is MGHRA and CDR2 is YSYEKL in the germline V gene. In nucleotides, the CDR3 is TGCGCCAGCAGCCAACAGGGACAGACCTATGGCTACACCTTC. This translates into CASSQQGQTYGYTF.

The gene calls are TRBV5-1 and TRBJ2-1, with 12 bases fitting TRBD2. Germline CDR1 and CDR2: SGHRS and YFSETQ. V was pared by 9 bases and J by 5 bases, with 15 bases of the junction left unmatched. The CDR3 runs 17 residues. The CDR3: CATPRTSGKTGNNEQFF. The CDR3 DNA is TGCGCCACCCCGCGGACTAGCGGGAAGACTGGGAACAATGAGCAGTTCTTC.

The chain employs TRBV5-4 and TRBJ1-2, with D perhaps TRBD1 (5 bases). The V end was cut by 3 bases, the J end by 2 bases, with 11 bases between. CDR1 and CDR2 (germline): SGHNT, YYREEE (reference sequence). This CDR3 comprises 14 residues. The DNA for the CDR3 is TGTGCCAGCAGCTGGGGAGGGACGAACTATGGCTACACCTTC. Translated, it gives CASSWGGTNYGYTF.

The chain couples TRBV3-1 (or the pseudogene TRBV3-2) to TRBJ1-2; D gene uncertain. The CDR3 has 13 amino acids. Germline values: CDR1 LGHDT, CDR2 YNNKEL (reference sequence). Deletions cut 1 base from V and 5 bases from J, with 8 bases between. DNA of the CDR3: TGTGCCAGCAGCCAAGTAGTGGGGTATGGCTACACCTTC. This sequence encodes CASSQVVGYGYTF.

V and J are TRBV5-1 and TRBJ2-5, with D perhaps given as TRBD1 or TRBD2 (5 bases each). Germline V gives CDR1 SGHRS, CDR2 YFSETQ. The CDR3 consists of 15 residues. V was shortened by 4 bases and J by 1 base, with 14 bases between the two germline ends. Written as DNA, the CDR3 is TGCGCCAGCAGCCTGAGGGGAGTTTTCCAAGAGACCCAGTACTTC. Translation: CASSLRGVFQETQYF.

The chain combines TRBV7-2 with TRBJ2-3, with TRBD2 as a possible D gene (5 bases). CDR1 and CDR2 from the germline V gene are SGHTA and FQGNSA. The CDR3 runs 14 residues. The V end lost 4 bases, the J end lost 2 bases, and 10 bases lay between the germline ends. The CDR3 loop is CASSSKRYTDTQYF. The CDR3 nucleotides read TGTGCCAGCAGCTCCAAGCGGTACACAGATACGCAGTATTTT.

The chain combines TRBV18 with TRBJ1-1; D may be TRBD1 (6 bases). Looked up from germline, CDR1 is KGHSH and CDR2 is LQKENI. The V end was cut by 4 bases, the J end by 1 base, with 13 bases between. This CDR3 contains 15 residues. DNA for the CDR3: TGTGCCAGCTCACACCAGGGACATCGGAACACTGAAGCTTTCTTT. It is translated as CASSHQGHRNTEAFF. The variable domain in full, completed from reference TRBV18 and TRBJ1-1, reads NAGVMQNPRHLVRRRGQEARLRCSPMKGHSHVYWYRQLPEEGLKFMVYLQKENIIDESGMPKERFSAEFPKEGPSILRIQQVVRGDSAAYFCASSHQGHRNTEAFFGQGTRLTVV.

This chain connects TRBV5-1 to TRBJ1-1; perhaps TRBD1 as D (5 bases). Trimming took 0 bases from V and 6 from J, leaving 12 bases between them. Germline values: CDR1 SGHRS, CDR2 YFSETQ. The CDR3 is 14 residues long. The CDR3 reads CASSLGHQGSEAFF. The CDR3 nucleotides read TGCGCCAGCAGCTTGGGGCATCAGGGTTCTGAAGCTTTCTTT.

The gene calls are TRBV11-3 and TRBJ1-5; D might be TRBD1 (5 bases). Germline CDR1 is SGHNT and CDR2 is YENEEA. Trimming left V 8 bases short and J 1 base short, with 12 bases between. This CDR3 is 14 amino acids long. The CDR3 nucleotides read TGTGCCAGCCCTACAGGAGTAAGCAATCAGCCCCAGCATTTT. Translated: CASPTGVSNQPQHF. Together with reference TRBV11-3 and TRBJ1-5, the CDR3 gives the full variable domain: EAGVVQSPRYKIIEKKQPVAFWCNPISGHNTLYWYLQNLGQGPELLIRYENEEAVDDSQLPKDRFSAERLKGVDSTLKIQPAELGDSAVYLCASPTGVSNQPQHFGDGTRLSIL.

This clone has more than one count but fewer than ten. The CDR3 sequence: CASRSGQNNSPLHF. Here the CDR3 DNA reads TGTGCCAGCAGATCGGGACAAAATAATTCACCCCTCCACTTT. The rearrangement uses TRBV3-1 (or the pseudogene TRBV3-2) and TRBJ1-6, with D maybe TRBD1 (6 bases). Trimming shortened V by 6 bases and J by 5 bases, and 11 bases separated the two germline ends. Germline CDR1 reads LGHDT; CDR2 reads YNNKEL (reference sequence). The CDR3 contains 14 residues.

This sequence joins TRBV27 and TRBJ2-2, with 9 bases that match TRBD1. This CDR3 has 16 residues. Trimming removed 5 bases from V and 6 bases from J; junction bases left unmatched: 10. The germline CDR1 and CDR2 sequences are MNHEY and SMNVEV (reference sequence). CDR3 in DNA: TGTGCCAGCAGTGCGCTCCCGGGACAGGGTGCCGGGGAGCTGTTTTTT. Translation gives CASSALPGQGAGELFF.

V is TRBV5-1 and J is TRBJ2-1, with D tentatively TRBD2 (5 bases). The CDR3 contains 15 residues. V was shortened by 4 bases and J by 2 bases, with 13 bases between the two germline ends. From germline, CDR1 is SGHRS and CDR2 YFSETQ. The CDR3 coding sequence is TGCGCCAGCAGCCCCACCGGGGTGGCCTACAATGAGCAGTTCTTC. Residues: CASSPTGVAYNEQFF. Full variable domain (remainder filled in from reference TRBV5-1 and TRBJ2-1): KAGVTQTPRYLIKTRGQQVTLSCSPISGHRSVSWYQQTPGQGLQFLFEYFSETQRNKGNFPGRFSGRQFSNSRSEMNVSTLELGDSALYLCASSPTGVAYNEQFFGPGTRLTVL.

The chain links TRBV24-1 to TRBJ2-7; 9 nucleotides align to TRBD1. Unmatched junction bases numbered 5, after V lost 4 bases and J lost 2 bases. Germline lookup yields CDR1 KGHDR and CDR2 SFDVKD. CDR3 length: 15 amino acids. The CDR3 here is CATSDPGTGTYEQYF. CDR3 sequence (DNA): TGTGCCACCAGTGACCCCGGGACAGGGACCTACGAGCAGTACTTC.

This clone was detected only a few times. The chain uses TRBV18 and TRBJ1-5, with D perhaps TRBD1 (5 bases). With 5 bases removed from V and 9 bases from J, the gap between germline ends came to 26 bases. Germline-derived CDR1 and CDR2 are KGHSH and LQKENI. The CDR3 is made up of 17 amino acids. The CDR3 loop is CASSTGPPRSTGRPQHF. As DNA, the CDR3 is TGTGCCAGCTCAACCGGCCCCCCAAGGTCCACGGGGCGGCCCCAGCATTTT. Variable domain in full (rest from reference TRBV18 and TRBJ1-5): NAGVMQNPRHLVRRRGQEARLRCSPMKGHSHVYWYRQLPEEGLKFMVYLQKENIIDESGMPKERFSAEFPKEGPSILRIQQVVRGDSAAYFCASSTGPPRSTGRPQHFGDGTRLSIL.

The chain employs TRBV4-2 and TRBJ1-6; unclear D gene. The CDR3 consists of 13 residues. CDR1 and CDR2 (germline): LGHNA, YNFKEQ. Trimming took 7 bases from V and 10 from J, leaving 14 bases between them. The CDR3 DNA reads as TGTGCCAGCAATATAGCAGGTGAATCACCCCTCCACTTT. Protein sequence: CASNIAGESPLHF.

The V and J genes are TRBV18 and TRBJ1-5, with 7 bases matching TRBD1. V lost 3 bases and J lost 11; bases outside the gene matches: 13. CDR3 length equals 15 residues. Germline assignment: CDR1 KGHSH and CDR2 LQKENI. The CDR3 loop reads CASSPQGGSSMAQHF. DNA of the CDR3: TGTGCCAGCTCACCCCAGGGGGGGTCCTCCATGGCCCAGCATTTT.